A single sample gave rise to the 3 T cell receptor beta chains below, sequenced in a study of cytomegalovirus exposure and HLA in healthy donors. PCR was performed using 60 Vbeta and 13 Jbeta primers. Assay: immunoSEQ multiplex PCR; the TCRdb copy retains only in-frame clones and omits some. The sample holds 130,000 to 150,000 clones, around three quarters seen once. Sequenced sample: PBMCs. These receptors all come from a man aged 35-49 years in good health and CMV-seropositive.

V gene TRBV4-1 combines with J gene TRBJ2-1; no clear D. CDR3 length: 14 residues. The V end lost 0 bases, the J end lost 10 bases, and 13 bases lay between the germline ends. Germline V lookup: CDR1 MGHRA, CDR2 YSYEKL. The CDR3 sequence: CASSQDQATEEQFF. The CDR3 region has the DNA TGCGCCAGCAGCCAAGATCAAGCGACCGAAGAGCAGTTCTTC.

This clone was recorded only once. This chain uses TRBV6-5 with TRBJ1-1, with 8 positions matching TRBD1. V lost 6 bases, J lost 6 bases, and 12 bases stayed unmatched. CDR3 length equals 15 residues. From germline, CDR1 is MNHEY and CDR2 SVGAGI. CDR3 DNA: TGTGCCAGCAGCCGACCTAACAGGGGGTCTCCTGAAGCTTTCTTT. It yields the protein CASSRPNRGSPEAFF.

This clone has a single count. CDR3: CAWSWNRGQEKLFF. DNA for the CDR3: TGTGCCTGGAGCTGGAACAGGGGGCAAGAAAAACTGTTTTTT. This sequence joins TRBV30 and TRBJ1-4; TRBD1 matches 9 bases. CDR3 size: 14 residues. Germline CDR1 reads GTSNPN; CDR2 reads SVGIG (reference sequence). With 3 bases clipped from V and 8 bases from J, the junction kept 7 bases outside the gene matches.